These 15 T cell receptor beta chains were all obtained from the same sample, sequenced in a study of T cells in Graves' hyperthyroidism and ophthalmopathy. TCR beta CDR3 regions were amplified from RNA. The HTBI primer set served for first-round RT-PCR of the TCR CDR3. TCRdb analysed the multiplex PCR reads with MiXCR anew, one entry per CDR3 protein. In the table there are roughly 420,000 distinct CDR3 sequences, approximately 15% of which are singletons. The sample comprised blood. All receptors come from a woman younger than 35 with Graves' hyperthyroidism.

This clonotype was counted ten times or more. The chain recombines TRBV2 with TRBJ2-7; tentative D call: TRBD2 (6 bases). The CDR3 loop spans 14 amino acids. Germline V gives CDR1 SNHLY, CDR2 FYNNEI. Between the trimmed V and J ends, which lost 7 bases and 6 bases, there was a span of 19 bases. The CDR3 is CASIPWDLASEQYF. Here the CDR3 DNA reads TGTGCCAGCATACCGTGGGACCTAGCGTCCGAGCAGTACTTC. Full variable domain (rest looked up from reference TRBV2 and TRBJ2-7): EPEVTQTPSHQVTQMGQEVILRCVPISNHLYFYWYRQILGQKVEFLVSFYNNEISEKSEIFDDQFSVERPDGSNFTLKIRSTKLEDSAMYFCASIPWDLASEQYFGPGTRLTVT.

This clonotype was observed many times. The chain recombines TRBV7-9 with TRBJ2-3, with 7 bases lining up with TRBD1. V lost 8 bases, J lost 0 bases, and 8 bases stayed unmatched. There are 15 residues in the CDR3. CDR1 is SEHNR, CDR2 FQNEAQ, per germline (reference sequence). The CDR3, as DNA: TGTGCCAGCTCCTATGACAGGGTGAGCACAGATACGCAGTATTTT. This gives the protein CASSYDRVSTDTQYF.

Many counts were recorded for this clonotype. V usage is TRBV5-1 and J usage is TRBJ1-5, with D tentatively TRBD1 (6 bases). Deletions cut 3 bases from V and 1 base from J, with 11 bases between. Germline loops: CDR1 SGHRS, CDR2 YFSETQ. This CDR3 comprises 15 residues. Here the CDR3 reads CASSSTGQSNQPQHF. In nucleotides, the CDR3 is TGCGCCAGCAGCTCTACAGGGCAGAGCAATCAGCCCCAGCATTTT.

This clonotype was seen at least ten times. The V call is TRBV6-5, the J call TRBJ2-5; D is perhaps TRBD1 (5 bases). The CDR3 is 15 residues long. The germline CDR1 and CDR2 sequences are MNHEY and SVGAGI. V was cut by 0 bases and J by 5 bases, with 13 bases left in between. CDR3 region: CASSYSAGMEETQYF. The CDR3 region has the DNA TGTGCCAGCAGTTACTCAGCAGGGATGGAGGAGACCCAGTACTTC.

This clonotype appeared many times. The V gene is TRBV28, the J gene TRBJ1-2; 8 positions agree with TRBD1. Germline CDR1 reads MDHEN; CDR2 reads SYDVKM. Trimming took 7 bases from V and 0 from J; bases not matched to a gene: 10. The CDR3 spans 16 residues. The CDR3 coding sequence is TGTGCCAGCACCCCGGACAGGGCTCGGCCTAACTATGGCTACACCTTC. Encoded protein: CASTPDRARPNYGYTF.

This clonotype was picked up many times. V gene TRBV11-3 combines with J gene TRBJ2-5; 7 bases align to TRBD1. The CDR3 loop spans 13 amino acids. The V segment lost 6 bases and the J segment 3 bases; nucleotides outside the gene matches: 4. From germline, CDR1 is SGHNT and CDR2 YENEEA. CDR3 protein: CASRTTGKETQYF. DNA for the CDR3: TGTGCCAGCAGGACGACAGGGAAAGAGACCCAGTACTTC.

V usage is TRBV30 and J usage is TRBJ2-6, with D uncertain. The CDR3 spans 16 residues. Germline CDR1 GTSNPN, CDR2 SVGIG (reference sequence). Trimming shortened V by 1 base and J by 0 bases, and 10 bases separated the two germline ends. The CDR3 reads CAWSGHKISGANVLTF. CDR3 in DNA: TGTGCCTGGAGTGGCCACAAAATCTCTGGGGCCAACGTCCTGACTTTC. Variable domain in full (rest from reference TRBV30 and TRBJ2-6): SQTIHQWPATLVQPVGSPLSLECTVEGTSNPNLYWYRQAAGRGLQLLFYSVGIGQISSEVPQNLSASRPQDRQFILSSKKLLLSDSGFYLCAWSGHKISGANVLTFGAGSRLTVL.

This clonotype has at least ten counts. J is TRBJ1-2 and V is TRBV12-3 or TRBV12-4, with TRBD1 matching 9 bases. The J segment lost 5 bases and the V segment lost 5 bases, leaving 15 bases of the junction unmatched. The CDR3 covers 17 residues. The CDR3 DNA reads TGTGCCAGCAGTGACCGGAACAGGGGGCGAAGGCAATATGGCTACACCTTC. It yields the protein CASSDRNRGRRQYGYTF.

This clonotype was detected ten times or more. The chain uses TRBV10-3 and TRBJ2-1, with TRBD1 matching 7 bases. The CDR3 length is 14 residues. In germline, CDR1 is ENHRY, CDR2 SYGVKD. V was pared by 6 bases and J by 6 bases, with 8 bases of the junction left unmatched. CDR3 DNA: TGTGCCATCAGCTCAGACAGGGTTGTCAATGAGCAGTTCTTC. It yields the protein CAISSDRVVNEQFF.

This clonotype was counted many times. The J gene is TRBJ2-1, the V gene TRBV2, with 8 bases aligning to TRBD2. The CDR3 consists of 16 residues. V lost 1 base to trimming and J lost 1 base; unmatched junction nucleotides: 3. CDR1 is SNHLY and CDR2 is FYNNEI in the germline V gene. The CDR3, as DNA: TGTGCCAGCAGTGAAGGGCTAGCGGGTTCCTACAATGAGCAGTTCTTC. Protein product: CASSEGLAGSYNEQFF.

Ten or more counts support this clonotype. The CDR3 nucleotides read TGTGCCAGCAGCTTTTGGGGTGGGCGAGGAGAGACCCAGTACTTC. This encodes CASSFWGGRGETQYF. This sequence joins TRBV7-3 and TRBJ2-5; D is unresolved. Germline lookup yields CDR1 SGHTA and CDR2 FQGTGA. Trimming stripped 3 bases from V and 4 bases from J, with 15 bases between. The CDR3 sequence is 15 residues long.

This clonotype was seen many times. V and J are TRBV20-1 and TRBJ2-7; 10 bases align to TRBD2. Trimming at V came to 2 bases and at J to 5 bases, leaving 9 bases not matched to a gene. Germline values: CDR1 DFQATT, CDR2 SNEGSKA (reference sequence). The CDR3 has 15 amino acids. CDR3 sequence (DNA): TGCAGTGCTAGATCACTAGCGGGGAAAGGCCACGAGCAGTACTTC. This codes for CSARSLAGKGHEQYF.

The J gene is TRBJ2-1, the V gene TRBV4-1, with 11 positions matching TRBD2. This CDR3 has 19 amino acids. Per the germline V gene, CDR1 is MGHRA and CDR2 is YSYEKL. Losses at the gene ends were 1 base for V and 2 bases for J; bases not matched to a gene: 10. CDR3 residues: CASSQGWLAGGRTYNEQFF. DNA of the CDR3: TGCGCCAGCAGCCAAGGGTGGCTAGCGGGAGGACGAACCTACAATGAGCAGTTCTTC.

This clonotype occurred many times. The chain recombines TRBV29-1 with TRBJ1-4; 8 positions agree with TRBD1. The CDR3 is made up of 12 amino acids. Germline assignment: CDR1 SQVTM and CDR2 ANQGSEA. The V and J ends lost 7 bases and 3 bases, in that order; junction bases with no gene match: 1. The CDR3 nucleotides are TGCAGCGCGGGACAGGCTAATGAAAAACTGTTTTTT. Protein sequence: CSAGQANEKLFF.

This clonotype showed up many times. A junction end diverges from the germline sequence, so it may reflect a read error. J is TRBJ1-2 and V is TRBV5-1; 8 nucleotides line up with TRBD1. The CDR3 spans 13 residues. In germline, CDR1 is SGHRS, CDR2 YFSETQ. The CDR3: CASSLGQGDGYTF. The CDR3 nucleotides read TGTGCCAGCAGTTTAGGACAGGGAGATGGCTACACCTTC.